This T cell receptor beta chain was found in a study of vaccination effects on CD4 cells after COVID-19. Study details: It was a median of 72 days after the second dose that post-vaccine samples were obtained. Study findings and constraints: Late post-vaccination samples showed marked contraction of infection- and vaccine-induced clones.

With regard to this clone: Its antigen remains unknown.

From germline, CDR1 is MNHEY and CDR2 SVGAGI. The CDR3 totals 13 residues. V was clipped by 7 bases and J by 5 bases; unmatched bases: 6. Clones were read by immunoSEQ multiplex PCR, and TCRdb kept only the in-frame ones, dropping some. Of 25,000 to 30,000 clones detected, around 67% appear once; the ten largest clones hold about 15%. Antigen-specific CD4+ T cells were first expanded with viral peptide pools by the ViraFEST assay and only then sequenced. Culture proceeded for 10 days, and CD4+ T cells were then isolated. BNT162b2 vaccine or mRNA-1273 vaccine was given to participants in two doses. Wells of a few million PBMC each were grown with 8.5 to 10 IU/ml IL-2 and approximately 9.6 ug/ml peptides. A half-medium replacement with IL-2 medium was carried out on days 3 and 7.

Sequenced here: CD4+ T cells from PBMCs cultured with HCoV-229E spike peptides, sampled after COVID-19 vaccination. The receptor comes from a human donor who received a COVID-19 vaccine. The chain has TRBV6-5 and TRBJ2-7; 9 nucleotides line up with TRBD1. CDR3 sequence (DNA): TGTGCCAGCAAGACAGGGGGAATCCACGAGCAGTACTTC. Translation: CASKTGGIHEQYF.